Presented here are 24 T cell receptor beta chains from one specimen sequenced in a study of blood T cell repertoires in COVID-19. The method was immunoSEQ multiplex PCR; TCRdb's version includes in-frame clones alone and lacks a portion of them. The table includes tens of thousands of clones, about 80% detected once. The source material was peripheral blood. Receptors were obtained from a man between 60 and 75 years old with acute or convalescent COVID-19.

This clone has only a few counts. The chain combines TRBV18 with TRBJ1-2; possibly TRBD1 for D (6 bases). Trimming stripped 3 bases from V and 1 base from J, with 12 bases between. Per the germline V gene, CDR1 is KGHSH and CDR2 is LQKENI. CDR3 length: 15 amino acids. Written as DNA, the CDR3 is TGTGCCAGCTCACCTCGGACAGAGAATAACTATGGCTACACCTTC. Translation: CASSPRTENNYGYTF.

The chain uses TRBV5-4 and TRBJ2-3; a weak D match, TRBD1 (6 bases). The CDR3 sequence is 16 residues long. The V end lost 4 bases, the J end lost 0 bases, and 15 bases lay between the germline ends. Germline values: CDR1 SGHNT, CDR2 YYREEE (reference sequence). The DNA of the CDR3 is TGTGCCAGCAGCAGAAAGGACAGTTCTAGCACAGATACGCAGTATTTT. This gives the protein CASSRKDSSSTDTQYF.

CDR3 nucleotide sequence: TGCGCCAGCAAAGAGGGGGCGCAGGACTATGGCTACACCTTC. The encoded protein is CASKEGAQDYGYTF. This chain connects TRBV10-2 to TRBJ1-2; 7 bases are shared with TRBD1. Germline CDR1 reads WSHSY; CDR2 reads SAAADI. The V and J ends lost 7 bases and 3 bases, in that order; junction bases with no gene match: 8. The CDR3 totals 14 residues.

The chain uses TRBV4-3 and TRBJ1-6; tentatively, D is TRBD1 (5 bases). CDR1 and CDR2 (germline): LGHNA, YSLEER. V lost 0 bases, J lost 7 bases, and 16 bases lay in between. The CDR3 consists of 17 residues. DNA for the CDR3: TGCGCCAGCAGCCAAGATCCCGCGGGGGAGGACAATTCACCCCTCCACTTT. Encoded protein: CASSQDPAGEDNSPLHF.

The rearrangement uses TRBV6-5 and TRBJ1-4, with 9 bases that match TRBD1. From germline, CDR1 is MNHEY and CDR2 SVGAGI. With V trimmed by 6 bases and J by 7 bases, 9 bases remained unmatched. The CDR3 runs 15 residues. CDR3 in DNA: TGTGCCAGCAGGTACCGACAGGGGGGTAGTGAAAAACTGTTTTTT. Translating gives CASRYRQGGSEKLFF.

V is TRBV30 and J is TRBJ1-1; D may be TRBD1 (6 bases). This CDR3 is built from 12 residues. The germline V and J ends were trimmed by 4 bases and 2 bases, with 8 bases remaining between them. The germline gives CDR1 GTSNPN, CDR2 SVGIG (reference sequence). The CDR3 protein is CAWKGENTEAFF. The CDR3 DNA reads TGTGCCTGGAAGGGGGAAAACACTGAAGCTTTCTTT.

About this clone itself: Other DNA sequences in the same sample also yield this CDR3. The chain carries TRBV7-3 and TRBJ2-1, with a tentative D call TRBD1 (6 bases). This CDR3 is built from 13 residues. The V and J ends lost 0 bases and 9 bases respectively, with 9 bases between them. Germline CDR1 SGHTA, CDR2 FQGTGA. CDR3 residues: CASSLTGAGEQFF. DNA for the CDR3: TGTGCCAGCAGCTTAACGGGGGCGGGTGAGCAGTTCTTC.

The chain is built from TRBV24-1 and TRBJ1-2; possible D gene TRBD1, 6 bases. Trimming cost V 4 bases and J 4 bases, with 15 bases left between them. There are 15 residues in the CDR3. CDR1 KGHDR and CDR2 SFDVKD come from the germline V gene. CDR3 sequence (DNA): TGTGCCACCAGTGAACCAAGGACAGCCTTCTATGGCTACACCTTC. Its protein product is CATSEPRTAFYGYTF.

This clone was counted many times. In DNA form, the CDR3 reads TGTGCCAGCTCACTCCCGCTCGGGGGGGGAAATGGCTACACCTTC. Its protein is CASSLPLGGGNGYTF. V usage is TRBV18 and J usage is TRBJ1-2; D is possibly TRBD1 (5 bases). Germline loops: CDR1 KGHSH, CDR2 LQKENI. The CDR3 is made up of 15 amino acids. Trimming took 4 bases from V and 6 from J, leaving 18 bases between them.

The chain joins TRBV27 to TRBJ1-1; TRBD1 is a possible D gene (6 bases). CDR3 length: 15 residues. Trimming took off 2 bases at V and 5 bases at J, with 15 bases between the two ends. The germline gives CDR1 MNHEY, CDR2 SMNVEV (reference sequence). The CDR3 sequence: CASSLILGAGTEAFF. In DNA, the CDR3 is TGTGCCAGCAGTTTAATTTTGGGGGCGGGTACTGAAGCTTTCTTT.

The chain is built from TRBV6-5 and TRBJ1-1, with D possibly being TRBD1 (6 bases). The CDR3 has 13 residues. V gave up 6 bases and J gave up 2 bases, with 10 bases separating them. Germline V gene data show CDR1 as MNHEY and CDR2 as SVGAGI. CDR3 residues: CASRWTVNTEAFF. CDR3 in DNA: TGTGCCAGCAGATGGACAGTTAACACTGAAGCTTTCTTT.

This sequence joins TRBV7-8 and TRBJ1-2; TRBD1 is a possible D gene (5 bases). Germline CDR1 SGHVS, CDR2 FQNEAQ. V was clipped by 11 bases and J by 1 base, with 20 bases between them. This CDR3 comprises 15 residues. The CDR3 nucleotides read TGTGCCGGGAGTTGGGGGGATCCTCGTAACTATGGCTACACCTTC. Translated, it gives CAGSWGDPRNYGYTF. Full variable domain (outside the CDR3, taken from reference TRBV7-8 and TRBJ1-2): GAGVSQSPRYKVAKRGQDVALRCDPISGHVSLFWYQQALGQGPEFLTYFQNEAQLDKSGLPSDRFFAERPEGSVSTLKIQRTQQEDSAVYLCAGSWGDPRNYGYTFGSGTRLTVV.

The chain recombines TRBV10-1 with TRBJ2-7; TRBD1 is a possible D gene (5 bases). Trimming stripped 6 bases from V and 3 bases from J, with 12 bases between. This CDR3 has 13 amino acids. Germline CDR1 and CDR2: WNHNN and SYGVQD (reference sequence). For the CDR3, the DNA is TGCGCCAGCAGCGATCAGGGTAGCTACGAGCAGTACTTC. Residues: CASSDQGSYEQYF.

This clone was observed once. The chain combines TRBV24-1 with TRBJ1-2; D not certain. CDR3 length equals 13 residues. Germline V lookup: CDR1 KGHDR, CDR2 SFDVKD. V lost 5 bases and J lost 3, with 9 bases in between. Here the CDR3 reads CATSVREYYGYTF. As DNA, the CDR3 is TGTGCCACCAGTGTCCGGGAGTACTATGGCTACACCTTC.

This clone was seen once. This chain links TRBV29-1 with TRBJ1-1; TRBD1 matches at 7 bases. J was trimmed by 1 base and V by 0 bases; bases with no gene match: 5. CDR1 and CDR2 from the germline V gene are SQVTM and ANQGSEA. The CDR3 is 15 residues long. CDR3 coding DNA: TGCAGCGTTGAAGACGACAGGGACGAGAACACTGAAGCTTTCTTT. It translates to CSVEDDRDENTEAFF.

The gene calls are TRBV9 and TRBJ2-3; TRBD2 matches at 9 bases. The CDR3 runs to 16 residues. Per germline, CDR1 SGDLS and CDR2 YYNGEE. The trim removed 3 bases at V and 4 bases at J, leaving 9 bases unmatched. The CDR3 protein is CASSASAGGAADTQYF. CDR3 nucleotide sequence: TGTGCCAGCAGCGCCTCAGCGGGGGGCGCAGCAGATACGCAGTATTTT.

The CDR3 DNA reads TGTGCCAGCAGTTTAAGGATACAGCGGGGTAGAGCTAACTATGGCTACACCTTC. This sequence encodes CASSLRIQRGRANYGYTF. V is TRBV28 and J is TRBJ1-2; D remains ambiguous. CDR1 and CDR2 (germline): MDHEN, SYDVKM. V lost 2 bases to trimming and J lost 0 bases, with 19 bases between them. The CDR3 covers 18 residues.

The CDR3 here is CASRQGTFSQPQHF. The CDR3 nucleotides are TGTGCCAGCAGACAAGGGACATTCAGTCAGCCCCAGCATTTT. The gene calls are TRBV6-5 and TRBJ1-5; tentative D call: TRBD1 (6 bases). There are 14 residues in the CDR3. Germline CDR1 reads MNHEY; CDR2 reads SVGAGI. V gave up 6 bases and J gave up 6 bases, with 15 bases separating them.

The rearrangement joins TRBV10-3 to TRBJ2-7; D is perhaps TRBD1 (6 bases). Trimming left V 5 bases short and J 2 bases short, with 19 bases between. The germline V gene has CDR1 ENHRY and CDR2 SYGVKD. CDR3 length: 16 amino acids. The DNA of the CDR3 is TGTGCCATCAGTATGATAACAGGGCGAGATACCTACGAGCAGTACTTC. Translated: CAISMITGRDTYEQYF.

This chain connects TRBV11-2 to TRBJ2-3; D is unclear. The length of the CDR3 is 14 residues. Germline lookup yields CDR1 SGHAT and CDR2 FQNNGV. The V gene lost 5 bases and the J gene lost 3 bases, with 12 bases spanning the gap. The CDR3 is CASSPRGWTDTQYF. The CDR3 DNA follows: TGTGCCAGCAGCCCTCGCGGTTGGACAGATACGCAGTATTTT.

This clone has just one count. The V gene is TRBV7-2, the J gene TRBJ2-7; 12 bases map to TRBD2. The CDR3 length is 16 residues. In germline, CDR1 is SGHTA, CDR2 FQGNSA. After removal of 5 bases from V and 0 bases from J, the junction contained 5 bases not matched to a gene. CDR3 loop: CASSPTSGGYSYEQYF. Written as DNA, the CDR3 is TGTGCCAGCAGCCCGACTAGCGGGGGTTACTCCTACGAGCAGTACTTC.

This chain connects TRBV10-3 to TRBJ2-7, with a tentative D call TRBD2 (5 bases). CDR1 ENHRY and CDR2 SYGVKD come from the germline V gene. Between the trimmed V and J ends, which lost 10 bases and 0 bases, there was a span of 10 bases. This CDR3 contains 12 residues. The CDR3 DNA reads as TGTGCCACAGACGGGGACTCCTACGAGCAGTACTTC. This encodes CATDGDSYEQYF.

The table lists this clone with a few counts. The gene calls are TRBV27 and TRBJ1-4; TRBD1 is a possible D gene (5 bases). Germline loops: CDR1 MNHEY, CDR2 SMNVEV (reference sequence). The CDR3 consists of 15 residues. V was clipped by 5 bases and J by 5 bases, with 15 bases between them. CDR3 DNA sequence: TGTGCCAGCAGTCCCAGCGGGTGGGGGAATGAAAAACTGTTTTTT. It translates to CASSPSGWGNEKLFF.

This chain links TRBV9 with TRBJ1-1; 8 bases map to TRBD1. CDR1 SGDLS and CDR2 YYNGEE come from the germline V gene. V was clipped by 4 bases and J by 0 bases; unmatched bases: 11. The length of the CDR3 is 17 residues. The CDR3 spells CASSTLGQGGMNTEAFF. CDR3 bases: TGTGCCAGCAGCACGTTAGGACAGGGTGGGATGAACACTGAAGCTTTCTTT.